A selection of T cell receptor beta chains follows, all from one sample in a study of blood T cell repertoires in COVID-19. TCRdb's copy holds only in-frame clones and misses some; the assay was immunoSEQ multiplex PCR. The top ten hold approximately 1.9% of the sample, which has around 240,000 clones, just under 85% seen once. The sample taken for sequencing was peripheral blood. These TCRs come from a woman of 80 years or more with acute or convalescent COVID-19. Both conserved end residues are part of each CDR3. A D gene is named only where the DNA matches it firmly. Clone size, where shown, is once, few, many, or a class for clones that have expanded.

12	once	TRBV5-4	TRBJ2-7	-	CASSLHGYEQYF	TGTGCCAGCAGCTTGCACGGCTACGAGCAGTACTTC
14	-	TRBV9	TRBJ1-5	TRBD1	CASSATGGNQPQHF	TGTGCCAGCAGCGCAACAGGGGGCAATCAGCCCCAGCATTTT
15	-	TRBV27	TRBJ2-1	TRBD2	CASSLAGGPRNEQFF	TGTGCCAGCAGTTTGGCGGGAGGCCCTAGGAATGAGCAGTTCTTC
14	-	TRBV28	TRBJ2-7	TRBD1	CASRPDREAYEQYF	TGTGCCAGCAGACCGGACAGGGAAGCCTACGAGCAGTACTTC
17	-	TRBV3-1/TRBV3-2	TRBJ2-1	-	CASSQPTGVHLGNEQFF	TGTGCCAGCAGCCAACCTACGGGGGTCCATCTCGGCAATGAGCAGTTCTTC
16	once	TRBV6-1	TRBJ1-2	-	CASSERMDSGYYGYTF	TGTGCCAGCAGTGAAAGAATGGACAGCGGCTACTATGGCTACACCTTC
17	-	TRBV28	TRBJ1-2	-	CASSPGGVAAYNYGYTF	TGTGCCAGCAGTCCAGGAGGGGTTGCGGCGTATAACTATGGCTACACCTTC
14	-	TRBV7-2	TRBJ2-5	-	CASSSAGAQETQYF	TGTGCCAGCAGCTCCGCAGGGGCCCAAGAGACCCAGTACTTC
15	-	TRBV5-5	TRBJ2-7	-	CASSLEDQGTYEQYF	TGTGCCAGCAGCTTGGAGGATCAGGGTACCTACGAGCAGTACTTC
13	-	TRBV7-8	TRBJ2-2	-	CASSLVSTGELFF	TGTGCCAGCAGCTTGGTGAGCACCGGGGAGCTGTTTTTT
14	-	TRBV12-5	TRBJ2-3	-	CASGQKTSTDTQYF	TGTGCTAGTGGGCAGAAGACTAGCACAGATACGCAGTATTTT
14	-	TRBV19	TRBJ1-6	-	CASSITGVNSPLHF	TGTGCCAGTAGTATTACGGGGGTTAATTCACCCCTCCACTTT
13	few	TRBV2	TRBJ2-7	-	CASSLSPGDEQYF	TGTGCCAGCAGTCTGTCGCCAGGGGACGAGCAGTACTTC
15	-	TRBV7-6	TRBJ1-3	-	CASSITGSSGNTIYF	TGTGCCAGCAGCATAACAGGGTCCTCTGGAAACACCATATATTTT
14	-	TRBV5-6	TRBJ2-5	-	CASSFVGSLLSQYF	TGTGCCAGCAGCTTTGTAGGTAGCCTGTTGAGCCAGTACTTC
14	-	TRBV6-2/TRBV6-3	TRBJ1-2	-	CASSFTSTRGGYTF	TGTGCCAGCAGTTTCACTTCTACCAGGGGTGGCTACACCTTC
16	-	TRBV10-2	TRBJ2-1	TRBD2	CASSVASGAPYNEQFF	TGCGCCAGCAGTGTGGCTAGCGGGGCTCCTTACAATGAGCAGTTCTTC
15	few	TRBV2	TRBJ2-1	TRBD2	CASRPSGSRNNEQFF	TGTGCCAGCAGACCTAGCGGGAGCCGAAACAATGAGCAGTTCTTC
14	-	TRBV6-4	TRBJ2-1	-	CASSDGQDPNEQFF	TGTGCCAGCAGTGACGGACAAGACCCCAATGAGCAGTTCTTC
12	few	TRBV5-4	TRBJ1-1	-	CASSRDTDEAFF	TGTGCCAGCAGCCGGGACACGGATGAAGCTTTCTTT
16	-	TRBV9	TRBJ2-3	-	CASSVYGSGNTDTQYF	TGTGCCAGCAGCGTATATGGGAGCGGAAACACAGATACGCAGTATTTT
11	-	TRBV20-1	TRBJ1-1	-	CSHQQNTEAFF	TGCAGTCACCAACAGAACACTGAAGCTTTCTTT
15	-	TRBV3-1/TRBV3-2	TRBJ2-7	TRBD2	CASSQDSGRVSEQYF	TGTGCCAGCAGCCAAGATAGCGGGAGGGTCTCCGAGCAGTACTTC
15	-	TRBV25-1	TRBJ2-5	TRBD2	CASSQPGLAIETQYF	TGTGCCAGCAGCCAACCGGGACTAGCGATAGAGACCCAGTACTTC
12	few	TRBV6-5	TRBJ1-1	-	CASTRGSGEAFF	TGTGCCAGTACCCGCGGGTCGGGTGAAGCTTTCTTT
12	-	TRBV28	TRBJ2-2	TRBD1	CASRSTGFLLFF	TGTGCCAGCAGGTCGACAGGGTTCCTACTGTTTTTT
14	-	TRBV11-2	TRBJ1-6	-	CASSLDLANSPLHF	TGTGCCAGCAGCTTAGATCTAGCTAATTCACCCCTCCACTTT
16	few	TRBV15	TRBJ2-1	TRBD2	CATSRDRLAGKSEQFF	TGTGCCACCAGCAGAGATCGGCTAGCGGGAAAGAGTGAGCAGTTCTTC
12	-	TRBV7-3	TRBJ1-6	-	CASSLPNSPLHF	TGTGCCAGCAGCCTCCCTAATTCACCCCTCCACTTT
16	-	TRBV7-2	TRBJ2-3	TRBD2	CASSLGITSGTDTQYF	TGTGCCAGCAGCTTAGGGATTACTAGCGGCACAGATACGCAGTATTTT
14	-	TRBV5-1	TRBJ2-1	TRBD2	CASSLAASYNEQFF	TGCGCCAGCAGTCTAGCGGCATCCTACAATGAGCAGTTCTTC
16	-	TRBV25-1	TRBJ1-2	TRBD1	CASSEPNLGQGHGYTF	TGTGCCAGCAGTGAACCGAACCTCGGACAGGGACATGGCTACACCTTC
17	-	TRBV5-6	TRBJ1-3	TRBD1	CASRQQQGAIAGNTIYF	TGTGCCAGCAGGCAGCAACAGGGGGCGATCGCTGGAAACACCATATATTTT
13	few	TRBV4-3	TRBJ1-2	-	CASSQARGPGYTF	TGCGCCAGCAGCCAAGCTAGGGGCCCTGGCTACACCTTC
14	-	TRBV28	TRBJ2-7	-	CASSPSSGAYEQYF	TGTGCCAGCAGTCCCTCGTCGGGTGCCTACGAGCAGTACTTC
16	-	TRBV11-2	TRBJ2-7	-	CASSLGGQLGVYEQYF	TGTGCCAGCAGCTTAGGGGGACAATTGGGGGTTTACGAGCAGTACTTC
11	-	TRBV20-1	TRBJ1-2	-	CSASVPGRYTF	TGCAGTGCTAGTGTTCCAGGGCGGTACACCTTC
15	-	TRBV30	TRBJ1-5	-	CAWSVRSGGNQPQHF	TGTGCCTGGAGTGTACGGAGCGGAGGGAATCAGCCCCAGCATTTT
15	once	TRBV2	TRBJ1-4	TRBD1	CASSSNRGVNEKLFF	TGTGCCAGCAGTTCGAACAGGGGGGTAAATGAAAAACTGTTTTTT
17	few	TRBV18	TRBJ2-1	-	CASSPRISDISSDEQFF	TGTGCCAGCTCACCACGGATTTCGGACATCTCTTCCGATGAGCAGTTCTTC
14	-	TRBV11-1	TRBJ2-7	-	CASSQTASSYEQYF	TGTGCCAGCAGTCAGACAGCGAGCTCCTACGAGCAGTACTTC
17	-	TRBV3-1/TRBV3-2	TRBJ2-1	TRBD2	CASSQGLLAGGSNEQFF	TGTGCCAGCAGCCAAGGCCTCCTAGCGGGAGGGTCCAATGAGCAGTTCTTC
16	-	TRBV5-6	TRBJ2-7	TRBD1	CASSKDRGLSSYEQYF	TGTGCCAGCAGTAAGGACAGGGGACTATCATCCTACGAGCAGTACTTC
15	-	TRBV6-6	TRBJ2-3	-	CASTLMGRDTDTQYF	TGTGCCAGCACCTTAATGGGCAGGGACACAGATACGCAGTATTTT
14	-	TRBV18	TRBJ1-1	TRBD1	CASSLYDRDTEAFF	TGTGCCAGCTCACTCTACGACAGGGACACTGAAGCTTTCTTT
15	-	TRBV19	TRBJ2-1	TRBD1	CASRKTGAVYNEQFF	TGTGCCAGTAGAAAAACAGGGGCCGTCTACAATGAGCAGTTCTTC
18	-	TRBV3-1/TRBV3-2	TRBJ1-1	TRBD1	CASSTTRDRRNLGTEAFF	TGTGCCAGCAGCACGACCCGGGACAGACGCAACTTGGGCACTGAAGCTTTCTTT
13	-	TRBV10-1	TRBJ1-2	TRBD1	CATVDRENYGYTF	TGCGCCACCGTGGACAGGGAGAACTATGGCTACACCTTC
19	-	TRBV18	TRBJ2-6	-	CASSPLRDIGMGGANVLTF	TGTGCCAGCTCACCACTCCGGGACATAGGAATGGGTGGGGCCAACGTCCTGACTTTC
14	-	TRBV5-1	TRBJ2-1	TRBD1	CASSLRQGRDEQFF	TGCGCCAGCAGCCTTCGACAGGGCAGAGATGAGCAGTTCTTC
14	-	TRBV18	TRBJ1-4	-	CASSPTGQNEKLFF	TGTGCCAGCTCACCAACAGGCCAAAATGAAAAACTGTTTTTT
16	many	TRBV4-2	TRBJ2-5	-	CASSQDRGGPWGTQYF	TGTGCCAGCAGCCAAGATCGTGGGGGCCCCTGGGGGACCCAGTACTTC
16	-	TRBV19	TRBJ2-1	TRBD2	CATKRTSGKSYNEQFF	TGTGCCACTAAGAGGACTAGCGGGAAATCCTACAATGAGCAGTTCTTC